This T cell receptor (beta chain) was sequenced during a study of T cells in localized non-small cell lung cancer. Broader study findings: Of the tissues analyzed, uninvolved adjacent lung showed maximal T cell clonality, greater than tumor. Researchers found a median approximately 55 of the top 100 tumor clones in adjacent lung.

Turning to this clone: Its matching antigen is unknown.

V lost 7 bases and J lost 4; bases outside the gene matches: 4. CDR1 and CDR2 from the germline V gene are SGHAT and FQNNGV. There are 13 residues in the CDR3. TCRdb keeps only in-frame clones here, not all; method: immunoSEQ multiplex PCR. This sample has about 72,000 clones, with approximately 84% found just once. The material sequenced was peripheral blood, taken before any cancer treatment. This rearrangement joins TRBV11-2 to TRBJ2-5; TRBD1 matches 9 bases. This receptor was identified in a female donor of 60 years or more with stage I lung adenocarcinoma. The CDR3 bases are TGTGCCAGCAACCAGGACAGGGGAGAGACCCAGTACTTC. The encoded protein is CASNQDRGETQYF.